This T cell receptor beta chain was profiled in a study of cytomegalovirus exposure and HLA in healthy donors. The CDR3 has 14 residues. Germline assignment: CDR1 KGHSH and CDR2 LQKENI. V was shortened by 0 bases and J by 5 bases, with 7 bases between the two germline ends. The PCR employed 60 Vbeta primers together with 13 Jbeta primers. Original handling: An analysis that came later counted tens of millions of unique TCR beta chains, approximately 11 million shared. TCRdb's table, derived via immunoSEQ multiplex PCR, lists solely in-frame clones and lacks some. The V and J calls and clone size were taken over from that table, and D and trimming were inferred from the DNA. The sample lists more than 110,000 clones, 80% occurring once.

Sequencing used PBMCs. The chain recombines TRBV18 with TRBJ1-4; a weak D match, TRBD1 (5 bases). The TCR was taken from a man aged 35-49 years in good health and CMV-seropositive. CDR3 in DNA: TGTGCCAGCTCACCACCGGCAGGGAATGAAAAACTGTTTTTT. Protein sequence: CASSPPAGNEKLFF.